This T cell receptor beta chain was documented in a study of T-cell reconstitution after alpha-beta-depleted transplantation in children. Researchers prepared the TCRbeta library using unique molecular identifiers, the study reports. In TCRdb, the PCR reads were re-called with MiXCR into one record per CDR3 protein. The table lists 670,000 or so distinct CDR3 sequences, around 13% of them singletons. The length of the CDR3 is 18 residues. CDR1 is DFQATT, CDR2 SNEGSKA, per germline (reference sequence). The V and J ends lost 1 base and 0 bases respectively, with 19 bases between them. Sample: PBMCs, taken before TCRalphabeta/CD19-depleted stem cell transplant. The chain uses TRBV20-1 and TRBJ2-4, with unresolved D. The sequence was collected from a girl aged 2 to 9 with congenital amegakaryocytic thrombocytopenia, due to receive a stem cell transplant. CDR3 residues: CSARALSKGAIAKNIQYF. The CDR3 DNA follows: TGCAGTGCTAGAGCCCTAAGCAAGGGCGCAATAGCCAAAAACATTCAGTACTTC.